This T cell receptor (beta chain) was retrieved from a study of HIV-infected patients and healthy controls. Alpha and beta constant-region primers primed reverse transcription of around 550 ng RNA. Alpha and beta chain libraries were made separately by chain-specific third strand synthesis with multiplexing indices. Each cDNA molecule was barcoded, and a single primer pair amplified each chain. One entry per CDR3 protein, called by TCRdb with MiXCR from the 5' RACE reads. Of about 5,100 distinct CDR3 sequences in the sample, roughly 8.5% were seen once. Antiretroviral therapy had run roughly three months, about 14 weeks, before follow-up blood collection. Whole blood was used without fractionation, so all unsorted peripheral T cells were included. Trimming removed 0 bases from V and 7 bases from J, with 15 bases in between. The CDR3 runs 16 residues. Germline values: CDR1 LGHNA, CDR2 YSLEER. General study points: HIV-infected patients shared fewer CDR3 sequences between individuals than healthy controls. HIV+ repertoires were severely depleted of MAIT alpha-chain CDR3s, unlike healthy controls. Study cohorts differed slightly in age and sex, but this did not explain diversity differences.

This clonotype is categorized as medium-sized. What it binds is unknown. The sequencing here drew on blood, taken during antiretroviral therapy. The receptor was derived from an adult with HIV infection. V usage is TRBV4-3 and J usage is TRBJ2-2, with D tentatively TRBD2 (7 bases). The CDR3 DNA sequence: TGCGCCAGCAGCCAAGAACCCGGGGGGCTAGTCGGGGAGCTGTTTTTT. Its translation: CASSQEPGGLVGELFF.